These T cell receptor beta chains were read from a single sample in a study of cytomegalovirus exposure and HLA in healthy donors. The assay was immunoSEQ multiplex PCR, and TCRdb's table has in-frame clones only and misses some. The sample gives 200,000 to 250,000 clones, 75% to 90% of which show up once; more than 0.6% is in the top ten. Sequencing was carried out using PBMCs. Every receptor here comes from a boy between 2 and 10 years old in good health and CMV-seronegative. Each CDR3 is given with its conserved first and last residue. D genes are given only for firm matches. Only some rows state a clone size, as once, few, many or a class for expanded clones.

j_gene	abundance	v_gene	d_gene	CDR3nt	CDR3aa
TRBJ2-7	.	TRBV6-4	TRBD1	TGTGCCAGCAGCCGGGACAGGGGGGCCGAGCAGTACTTC	CASSRDRGAEQYF
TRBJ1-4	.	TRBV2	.	TGTGCCAGCAGAGTTCCGACGGGGAATAATGAAAAACTGTTTTTT	CASRVPTGNNEKLFF
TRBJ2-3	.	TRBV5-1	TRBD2	TGCGCCAGCAGGAGAGCGGGGGGTCTTACAGATACGCAGTATTTT	CASRRAGGLTDTQYF
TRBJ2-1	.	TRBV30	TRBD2	TGTGCCTGTAGGACTAGCGGGGGGACAAATTTCTACAATGAGCAGTTCTTC	CACRTSGGTNFYNEQFF
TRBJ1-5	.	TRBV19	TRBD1	TGTGCCAGTAGTGGGGGACAGGGCGGCAATCAGCCCCAGCATTTT	CASSGGQGGNQPQHF
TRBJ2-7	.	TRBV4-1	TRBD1	TGCGCCAGCAGCCAATATGGACAGGGCGAGCAGTACTTC	CASSQYGQGEQYF
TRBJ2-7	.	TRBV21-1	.	TGTGCCAGCAGCAAGGGAGACAGGACCAGCTCCTACGAGCAGTACTTC	CASSKGDRTSSYEQYF
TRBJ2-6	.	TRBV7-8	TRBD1	TGTGCCAGCAGCTTAGCCAGGGGGCGAGTCTCTGGGGCCAACGTCCTGACTTTC	CASSLARGRVSGANVLTF
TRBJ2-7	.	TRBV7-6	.	TGTGCCAGCAGCCTCGGGACTCCATACGAGCAGTACTTC	CASSLGTPYEQYF
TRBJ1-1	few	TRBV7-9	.	TGTGCCAGCGAAGGGCAGGGGAACACTGAAGCTTTCTTT	CASEGQGNTEAFF
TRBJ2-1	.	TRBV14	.	TGTGCCAGCAGCCACCCGGGGTTGTACAATGAGCAGTTCTTC	CASSHPGLYNEQFF
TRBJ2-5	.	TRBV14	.	TGTGCCAGCAGCCAATGGCAGGACCAAGAGACCCAGTACTTC	CASSQWQDQETQYF
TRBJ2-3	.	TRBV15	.	TGTGCCACCAGCAGAGATGCTAGCGAGGGGAGTACGCAGTATTTT	CATSRDASEGSTQYF
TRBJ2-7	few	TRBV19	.	TGTGCCAGTAGTTCCGGGACTGAGAGGGGCTACGAGCAGTACTTC	CASSSGTERGYEQYF
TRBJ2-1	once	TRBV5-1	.	TGCGCCAGCAGCTTGGTGTCACCGAGCTCCTACAATGAGCAGTTCTTC	CASSLVSPSSYNEQFF
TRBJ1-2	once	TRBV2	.	TGTGCCAGCAGTGAAAGGACACCTTATGGCTACACCTTC	CASSERTPYGYTF
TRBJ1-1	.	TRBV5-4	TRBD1	TGTGCCAGCAGCTTGGCGGACAGGTTAAACACTGAAGCTTTCTTT	CASSLADRLNTEAFF
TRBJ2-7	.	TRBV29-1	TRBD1	TGCAGCGTGAGACAGGGGGCAGGCTACGAGCAGTACTTC	CSVRQGAGYEQYF
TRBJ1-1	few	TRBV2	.	TGTGCCAGCAGTGAGGACAATGAAGCTTTCTTT	CASSEDNEAFF
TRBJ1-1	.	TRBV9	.	TGTGCCAGCAGCGTAGGGAAGGGGCGGACTGAAGCTTTCTTT	CASSVGKGRTEAFF
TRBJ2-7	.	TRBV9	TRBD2	TGTGCCAGCAGCGTAGGAGGTGGGGGGGGTGAGGAGCAGTACTTC	CASSVGGGGGEEQYF
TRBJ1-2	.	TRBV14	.	TGTGCCAGCAGCCAAGGGGCAGGGTATTATGGCTACACCTTC	CASSQGAGYYGYTF
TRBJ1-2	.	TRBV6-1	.	TGTGCCAGCAGTCCGGGGTATTTGGGGTATGGCTACACCTTC	CASSPGYLGYGYTF
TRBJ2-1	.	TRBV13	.	TGTGCCAGCAGCCGGACGGGATTTTCCTACAATGAGCAGTTCTTC	CASSRTGFSYNEQFF
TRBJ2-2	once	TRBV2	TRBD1	TGTGCCAGAGGACAGGACACCGGGGAGCTGTTTTTT	CARGQDTGELFF